Listed here are 13 T cell receptor beta chains from one sample, sequenced in a study of blood T cell repertoires in COVID-19. The method was immunoSEQ multiplex PCR; TCRdb's version includes in-frame clones alone and lacks a portion of them. The repertoire holds 95,000 to 150,000 clones, with roughly 78% as singletons. The source material was peripheral blood. These receptors all come from a man aged 55 to 70 with active or convalescent COVID-19.

This chain's CDR3 is CASSLSGRAGGTQYF. The CDR3 coding sequence is TGTGCCAGCAGCCTTAGCGGGAGGGCCGGCGGGACCCAGTACTTC. The V and J genes are TRBV11-1 and TRBJ2-5; TRBD2 matches at 11 bases. CDR3 length: 15 amino acids. J was trimmed by 7 bases and V by 5 bases; bases with no gene match: 9. CDR1 and CDR2 from the germline V gene are SGHAT and FQDESV (reference sequence).

The chain uses TRBV24-1 and TRBJ2-1; D is uncertain. CDR1 and CDR2 from the germline V gene are KGHDR and SFDVKD. The CDR3 has 13 amino acids. Trimming removed 3 bases at V and 9 bases at J, with 11 bases between. The CDR3 nucleotides are TGTGCCACCAGTGATGACTTCAAAGGTGAGCAGTTCTTC. This sequence encodes CATSDDFKGEQFF.

The chain joins TRBV10-3 to TRBJ1-2; no reliable D call. V was cut by 9 bases and J by 4 bases, with 9 bases left in between. The CDR3 loop spans 11 amino acids. Germline-derived CDR1 and CDR2 are ENHRY and SYGVKD. In DNA form, the CDR3 reads TGTGCCATTGAAGGGAGCTATGGCTACACCTTC. Translation: CAIEGSYGYTF.

The J gene is TRBJ2-4, the V gene TRBV4-2, with 8 positions matching TRBD1. The junction had 3 bases not matched to a gene; V was cut back by 4 bases and J by 4 bases. Germline CDR1 LGHNA, CDR2 YNFKEQ. The CDR3 sequence is 14 residues long. CDR3 residues: CASSPRQGKNIQYF. The CDR3 nucleotides read TGTGCCAGCAGCCCAAGACAGGGGAAAAACATTCAGTACTTC.

The chain has TRBV2 and TRBJ2-3; TRBD2 aligns across 7 bases. CDR1 SNHLY and CDR2 FYNNEI come from the germline V gene. The CDR3 runs 11 residues. Germline trimming cut 6 bases from V and 9 bases from J; bases unmatched to any gene: 3. In nucleotides, the CDR3 is TGTGCCAGCAGGGGGGAGGGGACGCAGTATTTT. It yields the protein CASRGEGTQYF.

This clone was observed a single time. J is TRBJ2-3 and V is TRBV27; D might be TRBD2 (6 bases). The CDR3 covers 16 residues. Germline loops: CDR1 MNHEY, CDR2 SMNVEV (reference sequence). V was trimmed by 6 bases and J by 0 bases, leaving 16 bases between them. The CDR3 region is CASRDYSSGSTDTQYF. The CDR3 nucleotides read TGTGCCAGCAGAGACTACTCCAGCGGGAGCACAGATACGCAGTATTTT.

The gene calls are TRBV7-9 and TRBJ1-6; D is ambiguous. CDR3 size: 15 residues. The germline V gene has CDR1 SEHNR and CDR2 FQNEAQ (reference sequence). Trimming pared 1 base from V and 2 bases from J, leaving 6 bases between. CDR3 nucleotide sequence: TGTGCCAGCAGCTTAGGCGAGACCTATAATTCACCCCTCCACTTT. This encodes CASSLGETYNSPLHF.

This clone was detected only a few times. The chain carries TRBV7-2 and TRBJ2-7; D uncertain. The length of the CDR3 is 11 residues. Germline V gene lookup returns CDR1 SGHTA and CDR2 FQGNSA. The V gene lost 6 bases and the J gene lost 3 bases, with 6 bases spanning the gap. The CDR3 reads CASSSVYEQYF. CDR3 bases: TGTGCCAGCAGTTCTGTCTACGAGCAGTACTTC.

Ten or more counts support this clone. V is TRBV4-1 and J is TRBJ1-5; D is unclear. The CDR3 covers 17 residues. Trimming removed 1 base at V and 7 bases at J, with 20 bases between. From germline, CDR1 is MGHRA and CDR2 YSYEKL. CDR3 region: CASSQVFGRERGQPQHF. The CDR3 DNA follows: TGCGCCAGCAGCCAAGTTTTCGGACGGGAACGAGGGCAGCCCCAGCATTTT.

This chain links TRBV2 with TRBJ1-4, with 9 positions matching TRBD1. V was pared by 4 bases and J by 11 bases, with 14 bases of the junction left unmatched. The CDR3 length is 16 residues. Germline V gene lookup returns CDR1 SNHLY and CDR2 FYNNEI. DNA for the CDR3: TGTGCCAGCAGTGGATTAATGGGACAGGGCGGCCAGAAACTGTTTTTT. Translation gives CASSGLMGQGGQKLFF.

The chain combines TRBV6-1 with TRBJ2-7, with 9 nucleotides matching TRBD1. CDR1 MNHNS and CDR2 SASEGT come from the germline V gene. The CDR3 runs 15 residues. V gave up 3 bases and J gave up 3 bases; unmatched junction bases: 6. The CDR3 DNA sequence: TGTGCCAGCAGTGAGCCGGGACAGGGTTACTACGAGCAGTACTTC. It codes for CASSEPGQGYYEQYF.

The rearrangement links TRBV7-9 to TRBJ2-7, with a possible D match to TRBD1 (5 bases). Germline CDR1 and CDR2: SEHNR and FQNEAQ (reference sequence). Trimming removed 9 bases at V and 4 bases at J, with 13 bases between. The CDR3 sequence is 12 residues long. Here the CDR3 DNA reads TGTGCCAGTGGGGCCAGTCGGTACGAGCAGTACTTC. Translating gives CASGASRYEQYF.

V gene TRBV2 combines with J gene TRBJ2-1, with no clear D. V was pared by 8 bases and J by 0 bases, with 8 bases between. The germline CDR1 and CDR2 sequences are SNHLY and FYNNEI. CDR3 length: 13 amino acids. CDR3 protein: CASAAASYNEQFF. CDR3 sequence (DNA): TGTGCCAGCGCGGCGGCCTCCTACAATGAGCAGTTCTTC.